This passage covers 27 T cell receptor beta chains from one sample sequenced in a study of shared clonotypes between healthy human individuals. Sequencing was performed with immunoSEQ multiplex PCR; in TCRdb, only in-frame clones are kept and a portion is missing. The top ten hold 0.9% to 1.4% of the sample, which has some 2 million clones, about 95% seen once. CD45RO-negative cells were positively selected for CCR7, leaving out terminally differentiated effector memory CD45RA+ cells. The specimen sequenced was naive CD8+ T cells sorted from blood. The receptors were gathered from a man between 18 and 35 years old in good health.

V usage is TRBV28 and J usage is TRBJ2-7; TRBD1 aligns across 7 bases. Looked up from germline, CDR1 is MDHEN and CDR2 is SYDVKM. The J segment lost 1 base and the V segment lost 6 bases, leaving 9 bases of the junction unmatched. This CDR3 is 15 amino acids long. In DNA, the CDR3 is TGTGCCAGCAGCCATCTTCCGGGACAGTCCTACGAGCAGTACTTC. Amino acid sequence: CASSHLPGQSYEQYF.

The rearrangement joins TRBV2 to TRBJ2-7, with TRBD1 identical over 8 bases. Losses at the gene ends were 3 bases for V and 2 bases for J; bases not matched to a gene: 9. Germline V gene sequence: CDR1 SNHLY, CDR2 FYNNEI. The length of the CDR3 is 16 residues. The CDR3 DNA follows: TGTGCCAGCAGTGACACAGTGGACAGGGTGACCTACGAGCAGTACTTC. As protein: CASSDTVDRVTYEQYF.

This rearrangement joins TRBV9 to TRBJ1-1; a weak D match, TRBD1 (6 bases). This CDR3 contains 15 residues. Germline V gives CDR1 SGDLS, CDR2 YYNGEE. V gave up 0 bases and J gave up 4 bases, with 13 bases separating them. The CDR3 sequence: CASSVVPDSGTEAFF. The CDR3 nucleotides read TGTGCCAGCAGCGTAGTCCCGGACAGTGGCACTGAAGCTTTCTTT.

The genes are TRBV19 and TRBJ2-1, with D maybe TRBD2 (5 bases). V dropped 3 bases and J dropped 0 bases, with 21 bases sitting between them. Germline CDR1 is LNHDA and CDR2 is SQIVND (reference sequence). This CDR3 has 19 amino acids. Here the CDR3 DNA reads TGTGCCAGTAGTATCCGCCCGTTGAGGGCCCCGAGCTCCTACAATGAGCAGTTCTTC. Its protein is CASSIRPLRAPSSYNEQFF. Filled out from reference TRBV19 and TRBJ2-1, the complete variable domain reads DGGITQSPKYLFRKEGQNVTLSCEQNLNHDAMYWYRQDPGQGLRLIYYSQIVNDFQKGDIAEGYSVSREKKESFPLTVTSAQKNPTAFYLCASSIRPLRAPSSYNEQFFGPGTRLTVL.

The rearrangement uses TRBV7-2 and TRBJ2-5; D not certain. The V end lost 8 bases, the J end lost 1 base, and 14 bases lay between the germline ends. The germline V gene encodes CDR1 SGHTA and CDR2 FQGNSA. The CDR3 is 14 amino acids. The CDR3 bases are TGTGCCAGCGGACCCGGCGGCCCCCAAGAGACCCAGTACTTC. Protein: CASGPGGPQETQYF.

This chain connects TRBV19 to TRBJ1-4; TRBD1 might be the D (5 bases). V was trimmed by 6 bases and J by 7 bases, leaving 15 bases between them. Germline V gene data show CDR1 as LNHDA and CDR2 as SQIVND (reference sequence). The CDR3 runs to 14 residues. CDR3 protein: CASRSGWGSEKLFF. The CDR3 DNA sequence: TGTGCCAGTAGGTCAGGGTGGGGAAGTGAAAAACTGTTTTTT.

The gene calls are TRBV27 and TRBJ2-7; D might be TRBD2 (5 bases). Germline V lookup: CDR1 MNHEY, CDR2 SMNVEV (reference sequence). The CDR3 length is 15 residues. With 5 bases removed from V and 2 bases from J, the gap between germline ends came to 16 bases. CDR3 amino acids: CASSAYKGDAYEQYF. Written as DNA, the CDR3 is TGTGCCAGCAGTGCCTACAAGGGAGACGCCTACGAGCAGTACTTC.

This clone occurred once. V usage is TRBV27 and J usage is TRBJ2-7, with a tentative D call TRBD2 (6 bases). V was clipped by 5 bases and J by 1 base, with 15 bases between them. Per the germline V gene, CDR1 is MNHEY and CDR2 is SMNVEV (reference sequence). The CDR3 spans 15 residues. CDR3 residues: CASSTSGTVSYEQYF. Here the CDR3 DNA reads TGTGCCAGCAGTACATCCGGGACTGTTTCCTACGAGCAGTACTTC.

V usage is TRBV27 and J usage is TRBJ2-7; 8 bases match TRBD1. Germline V gene lookup returns CDR1 MNHEY and CDR2 SMNVEV (reference sequence). Germline trimming cut 10 bases from V and 6 bases from J; bases unmatched to any gene: 11. The CDR3 has 13 residues. The CDR3: CATRTGNYGEQYF. The CDR3 region has the DNA TGTGCCACTCGGACAGGGAATTACGGCGAGCAGTACTTC.

The chain joins TRBV6-5 to TRBJ2-6; D gene unclear. Trimming stripped 5 bases from V and 0 bases from J, with 5 bases between. Per germline, CDR1 MNHEY and CDR2 SVGAGI. The CDR3 loop spans 14 amino acids. CDR3 amino acids: CASSDLSGANVLTF. Here the CDR3 DNA reads TGTGCCAGCAGTGACCTCTCTGGGGCCAACGTCCTGACTTTC.

The gene calls are TRBV27 and TRBJ1-6, with a possible D match to TRBD1 (6 bases). The V and J ends lost 5 bases and 4 bases respectively, with 12 bases between them. The length of the CDR3 is 15 residues. Germline CDR1 reads MNHEY; CDR2 reads SMNVEV (reference sequence). CDR3 bases: TGTGCCAGCAGTCTTGTAGGGGGGTATAATTCACCCCTCCACTTT. It encodes CASSLVGGYNSPLHF.

To note about this clone: The junction does not match germline at one end; this may be a read error. In the same sample, other DNA sequences code for this CDR3. The genes are TRBV20-1 and TRBJ2-3; no reliable D call. Per the germline V gene, CDR1 is DFQATT and CDR2 is SNEGSKA (reference sequence). The CDR3 consists of 11 residues. CDR3 nucleotide sequence: TGCAGTGCCAGAGAGATAGATACGCAGTATTTT. Amino acids: CSAREIDTQYF.

J is TRBJ1-1 and V is TRBV11-2, with TRBD1 as a possible D gene (5 bases). The CDR3 runs to 12 residues. V was clipped by 2 bases and J by 7 bases, with 8 bases between them. The germline gives CDR1 SGHAT, CDR2 FQNNGV. The CDR3 region is CASSLKGHEAFF. Written as DNA, the CDR3 is TGTGCCAGCAGCTTAAAGGGGCATGAAGCTTTCTTT.

This sequence joins TRBV28 and TRBJ2-3; 9 bases align to TRBD2. The CDR3 sequence is 15 residues long. The germline V gene has CDR1 MDHEN and CDR2 SYDVKM. Trimming took 3 bases from V and 6 from J; bases not matched to a gene: 7. The CDR3 bases are TGTGCCAGCAGTTTGTGGCGGGGGGGCCAGGATACGCAGTATTTT. Translating it yields CASSLWRGGQDTQYF.

The chain joins TRBV7-9 to TRBJ2-2; TRBD2 matches 11 bases. J gave up 3 bases and V 5 bases, and 5 bases lay outside the gene matches. This CDR3 region has 16 residues. Germline loops: CDR1 SEHNR, CDR2 FQNEAQ (reference sequence). In nucleotides, the CDR3 is TGTGCCAGCAGCCTCAATAGCGGGGGGGACACCGGGGAGCTGTTTTTT. The encoded protein is CASSLNSGGDTGELFF.

The gene calls are TRBV7-6 and TRBJ1-3; 8 nucleotides agree with TRBD1. Germline loops: CDR1 SGHVS, CDR2 FNYEAQ. This CDR3 spans 15 amino acids. With V trimmed by 6 bases and J by 4 bases, 8 bases remained unmatched. CDR3 nucleotides: TGTGCCAGCAGACTCAACAGGGGGACCGGAAACACCATATATTTT. This codes for CASRLNRGTGNTIYF.

The V call is TRBV7-8, the J call TRBJ2-7; 11 nucleotides match TRBD2. Losses at the gene ends were 4 bases for V and 3 bases for J; bases not matched to a gene: 14. This CDR3 comprises 18 residues. The V gene's germline CDR1 is SGHVS and CDR2 FQNEAQ. As DNA, the CDR3 is TGTGCCAGCAGCTGGGGACTAGCGGAATCCCTCCTCATCTACGAGCAGTACTTC. Translating it yields CASSWGLAESLLIYEQYF.

The chain joins TRBV5-1 to TRBJ2-7; D might be TRBD1 or TRBD2, each matching 6 bases. Trimming left V 0 bases short and J 6 bases short, with 16 bases between. CDR3 length: 15 residues. Germline-derived CDR1 and CDR2 are SGHRS and YFSETQ. This chain's CDR3 is CASSLVGRGGSEQYF. As DNA, the CDR3 is TGCGCCAGCAGCTTGGTGGGCAGGGGAGGTTCCGAGCAGTACTTC. The full variable domain, in which reference TRBV5-1 and TRBJ2-7 provide the parts outside the CDR3, is KAGVTQTPRYLIKTRGQQVTLSCSPISGHRSVSWYQQTPGQGLQFLFEYFSETQRNKGNFPGRFSGRQFSNSRSEMNVSTLELGDSALYLCASSLVGRGGSEQYFGPGTRLTVT.

On this clone itself: The same CDR3 also results from other DNA sequences found in this sample. The rearrangement joins TRBV9 to TRBJ2-2; the D gene is possibly TRBD1 (6 bases). The CDR3 sequence is 13 residues long. In germline, CDR1 is SGDLS, CDR2 YYNGEE. V lost 0 bases and J lost 6, with 6 bases in between. In DNA, the CDR3 is TGTGCCAGCAGCGTAGAGGGGGCCGGGGAGCTGTTTTTT. Protein sequence: CASSVEGAGELFF.

The CDR3 protein is CASSPGTAVTYEQYF. In DNA, the CDR3 is TGTGCCAGTAGTCCGGGGACAGCGGTGACCTACGAGCAGTACTTC. The genes are TRBV19 and TRBJ2-7; 7 bases align to TRBD1. The CDR3 length is 15 residues. CDR1 and CDR2 from the germline V gene are LNHDA and SQIVND (reference sequence). V was clipped by 5 bases and J by 2 bases; unmatched bases: 9.

The chain links TRBV5-1 to TRBJ1-2; possibly TRBD1 for D (6 bases). The CDR3 sequence is 11 residues long. Germline V CDR1 and CDR2: SGHRS, YFSETQ. The CDR3 loop is CATPGANGYTF. The CDR3, as DNA: TGCGCAACCCCAGGGGCTAATGGCTACACCTTC.

The CDR3 bases are TGTGCCAGCAGCTTAGGAAGGGTCGAAAGGACTGAAGCTTTCTTT. Its translation: CASSLGRVERTEAFF. This rearrangement joins TRBV7-9 to TRBJ1-1; D not certain. Trimming removed 1 base from V and 5 bases from J, with 14 bases in between. The CDR3 sequence is 15 residues long. Germline V gives CDR1 SEHNR, CDR2 FQNEAQ (reference sequence).

V gene TRBV13 combines with J gene TRBJ2-3; D is perhaps TRBD1 (6 bases). The V gene's germline CDR1 is PRHDT and CDR2 FYEKMQ (reference sequence). The V and J ends lost 5 bases and 4 bases respectively, with 13 bases between them. The CDR3 has 14 amino acids. CDR3 sequence reads: CASSPGQLPDTQYF. CDR3 DNA sequence: TGTGCCAGCAGCCCCGGACAGCTCCCAGATACGCAGTATTTT.

The rearrangement links TRBV4-3 to TRBJ2-7, with D possibly matching TRBD1 (5 bases). The CDR3 covers 15 residues. The germline V gene has CDR1 LGHNA and CDR2 YSLEER. V was cut by 1 base and J by 5 bases, with 15 bases left in between. The CDR3 here is CASSQVIGPGNEQYF. The CDR3 DNA is TGCGCCAGCAGCCAAGTAATAGGCCCAGGGAACGAGCAGTACTTC.

This clone was observed a single time. The chain recombines TRBV28 with TRBJ1-5; no clear D. The CDR3 is 14 residues long. The V gene lost 6 bases and the J gene lost 3 bases, with 12 bases spanning the gap. Germline CDR1 is MDHEN and CDR2 is SYDVKM. The CDR3 nucleotides are TGTGCCAGCAGCGTTCGAGACAACAATCAGCCCCAGCATTTT. Its protein product is CASSVRDNNQPQHF. Complete variable domain (other parts from reference TRBV28 and TRBJ1-5): DVKVTQSSRYLVKRTGEKVFLECVQDMDHENMFWYRQDPGLGLRLIYFSYDVKMKEKGDIPEGYSVSREKKERFSLILESASTNQTSMYLCASSVRDNNQPQHFGDGTRLSIL.

The genes are TRBV5-6 and TRBJ1-6; D unclear. CDR1 is SGHDT, CDR2 YYEEEE, per germline. The V end was cut by 0 bases, the J end by 9 bases, with 10 bases between. CDR3 length: 14 residues. CDR3 sequence (DNA): TGTGCCAGCAGCTTGGTCCCCCCTACTTCACCCCTCCACTTT. Translation: CASSLVPPTSPLHF.

The chain employs TRBV4-3 and TRBJ2-1; D gene uncertain. The CDR3 is made up of 16 amino acids. V was trimmed by 0 bases and J by 0 bases, leaving 9 bases between them. CDR1 and CDR2 from the germline V gene are LGHNA and YSLEER. CDR3 bases: TGCGCCAGCAGCCAAGATTGGGTGAGCTCCTACAATGAGCAGTTCTTC. Protein sequence: CASSQDWVSSYNEQFF.